This T cell receptor (beta chain) was obtained from a study of vaccination and CD4 T cells after COVID-19. Treatment indicated: approximately 9-day PBMC culture with coronavirus spike peptide pools or control peptides (ViraFEST assay). A remark on this clonotype: Its cognate antigen is unknown.

CDR3 length equals 16 residues. The ends lost 2 bases at V and 3 bases at J; junction bases unmatched: 10. Germline V gives CDR1 LGHNA, CDR2 YSLEER. Cultured CD4+ T cell DNA was sequenced using the Oncomine TCR Beta short-read assay. One entry per CDR3 protein results from TCRdb running MiXCR on the PCR reads. The table has some 8,600 distinct CDR3 sequences, 60% seen once; the top ten hold about 30%. The receptor was derived from a human donor who had recovered from COVID-19. This rearrangement joins TRBV4-3 to TRBJ2-7; 7 nucleotides match TRBD2. Sequencing used CD4+ T cells from blood, cultured in vitro. Here the CDR3 reads CASSQNSRDYLYEQYF. In DNA, the CDR3 is TGCGCCAGCAGCCAAAATTCTCGGGACTACCTCTACGAGCAGTACTTC.